Listed below are T cell receptor beta chains from one sample, sequenced in a study of human thymus T cells. Method: immunoSEQ multiplex PCR; TCRdb's copy keeps in-frame clones and lacks some. The data hold approximately 46,000 clones, with more than 85% observed a single time. The specimen was blood. The receptor source for this set is a girl under three years old with a congenital heart defect but otherwise immunologically healthy. CDR3s include the opening cysteine and the closing phenylalanine or tryptophan. The order of the fields is V gene, CDR3 protein.

v_gene: TRBV6-1
CDR3aa: CASRGTGELFF

v_gene: TRBV30
CDR3aa: CAGLIRAYSGRARRTQYF

v_gene: TRBV19
CDR3aa: CASSYFSGAYTDTQYF

v_gene: TRBV27
CDR3aa: CASSHRDRDEQYF

v_gene: TRBV11-2
CDR3aa: CASRVRAITEQYF

v_gene: TRBV27
CDR3aa: CASSWDRGLIGELFF

v_gene: TRBV6-1
CDR3aa: CASSWVRNQPQHF

v_gene: TRBV20-1
CDR3aa: CRARRQETQYF

v_gene: TRBV25-1
CDR3aa: CASSGDRVGKQFF

v_gene: TRBV10-3
CDR3aa: CATTGFYGYTF

v_gene: TRBV5-1
CDR3aa: CASSPTGFSYNEQFF

v_gene: TRBV19
CDR3aa: CASKDRGVSTDTQYF

v_gene: TRBV28
CDR3aa: CASSFRGGNQPQHF

v_gene: TRBV19
CDR3aa: CASSTQPGLADEQFF

v_gene: TRBV19
CDR3aa: CASSNIRAGSFGEQYF

v_gene: TRBV5-5
CDR3aa: CASSPGQAQGYTF

v_gene: TRBV27
CDR3aa: CASSPRDRPYYGYTF

v_gene: TRBV4-1
CDR3aa: CASSQALAALTDTQYF

v_gene: TRBV5-1
CDR3aa: CASSSRQALNTEAFF

v_gene: TRBV6-1
CDR3aa: CASSGGTVFNYGYTF

v_gene: TRBV29-1
CDR3aa: CSVGLNTEAFF

v_gene: TRBV5-4
CDR3aa: CASSPILAGGGDTQYF

v_gene: TRBV10-3
CDR3aa: CAIRGGEVPTYNEQFF

v_gene: TRBV30
CDR3aa: CAWSLGSTSTDTQYF

v_gene: TRBV5-1
CDR3aa: CASSLESPYNEQFF

v_gene: TRBV7-9
CDR3aa: CASGSPGQGEQYF

v_gene: TRBV4-2
CDR3aa: CASSQDRTKLGEKLFF

v_gene: TRBV5-8
CDR3aa: CASSLVRLTNQVKTQYF

v_gene: TRBV27
CDR3aa: CASSSFGTSGSSYNEQFF

v_gene: TRBV27
CDR3aa: CATWRAGETQYF

v_gene: TRBV7-2
CDR3aa: CASSPRGLAGGPSYEQYF

v_gene: TRBV4-1
CDR3aa: CASSQDRGRHEAFF

v_gene: TRBV5-4
CDR3aa: CASSLGPIVGNEQFF

v_gene: TRBV6-1
CDR3aa: CASGVGETVQETQYF

v_gene: TRBV12-5
CDR3aa: CASGPNTVSQGNGYTF

v_gene: TRBV2
CDR3aa: CASSDTGRSNTGELFF

v_gene: TRBV7-7
CDR3aa: CASSRGTGGVRTGELFF

v_gene: TRBV5-1
CDR3aa: CASSSSGLAGYNEQFF

v_gene: TRBV7-9
CDR3aa: CASSIGTRMGQETQYF

v_gene: TRBV5-6
CDR3aa: CASSGRDRALAEAFF

v_gene: TRBV25-1
CDR3aa: CASSREGGKPQHF

v_gene: TRBV11-3
CDR3aa: CASSLAGTSGGQETQYF

v_gene: TRBV5-6
CDR3aa: CASSLGRASGANVLTF

v_gene: TRBV11-2
CDR3aa: CASSRGTGSTEAFF

v_gene: TRBV4-1
CDR3aa: CASSQGTSGGYEQYF

v_gene: TRBV2
CDR3aa: CASSVRPAGELFF

v_gene: TRBV5-4
CDR3aa: CASSDHTFSGSRPKTQYF

v_gene: TRBV27
CDR3aa: CARQRGETQYF

v_gene: TRBV5-1
CDR3aa: CASSLAASGNPHLILNEQFF

v_gene: TRBV29-1
CDR3aa: CSVSYGTSATNEKLFF

v_gene: TRBV5-5
CDR3aa: CASSFPPNEQFF

v_gene: TRBV7-2
CDR3aa: CASSFGRITNTGELFF

v_gene: TRBV7-6
CDR3aa: CASRNGAGYEQYF

v_gene: TRBV10-3
CDR3aa: CASAQGSITYQYF

v_gene: TRBV10-3
CDR3aa: CATRDRVNYGYTF

v_gene: TRBV7-4
CDR3aa: CASSPGLLAGGPWDNEQFF

v_gene: TRBV19
CDR3aa: CASRGLNQPQHF

v_gene: TRBV28
CDR3aa: CASSPTGAWEKLFF